What follows are 22 T cell receptor beta chains derived from one specimen sequenced in a study of T cell repertoires in cytomegalovirus infection. TCRdb reanalysed the reads using MiXCR and keeps one entry per CDR3 protein. Of under 250,000 distinct CDR3 sequences listed, roughly 12% are singletons. Material for sequencing was PBMCs. Receptors were obtained from a human donor in good health (CMV status not recorded). Some clones in this sample may be carry-over from other donors' samples.

This clonotype has a count of ten or more. The rearrangement uses TRBV7-2 and TRBJ1-2; D gene ambiguous. Trimming removed 5 bases from V and 5 bases from J, with 12 bases in between. Germline CDR1 is SGHTA and CDR2 is FQGNSA. CDR3 length equals 13 residues. CDR3 sequence reads: CASSMGWEYGYTF. Here the CDR3 DNA reads TGTGCCAGCAGCATGGGTTGGGAATATGGCTACACCTTC.

In its sample, this clonotype was seen many times. V is TRBV7-2 and J is TRBJ1-1, with unresolved D. Trimming stripped 5 bases from V and 7 bases from J, with 11 bases between. The CDR3 is 12 residues long. Germline values: CDR1 SGHTA, CDR2 FQGNSA. The CDR3 DNA follows: TGTGCCAGCAGCACCACCTACAATGAAGCTTTCTTT. Protein: CASSTTYNEAFF.

The V and J genes are TRBV29-1 and TRBJ1-1; 8 nucleotides line up with TRBD1. CDR1 SQVTM and CDR2 ANQGSEA come from the germline V gene. The CDR3 totals 13 residues. J lost 4 bases, V lost 6 bases, and 7 bases had no gene match. CDR3 nucleotides: TGCAGCGTCATTACAGGGGGAATCACTGAAGCTTTCTTT. Translating gives CSVITGGITEAFF.

This clonotype came up many times. The chain has TRBV4-2 and TRBJ2-7; D possibly matches TRBD1 or TRBD2 (5 bases each). This CDR3 has 14 residues. Germline values: CDR1 LGHNA, CDR2 YNFKEQ. V was cut by 2 bases and J by 3 bases, with 11 bases left in between. In DNA, the CDR3 is TGTGCCAGCAGCCAAAGCCGGGACCTCTACGAGCAGTACTTC. Translated, it gives CASSQSRDLYEQYF.

The chain links TRBV29-1 to TRBJ1-1; D gene uncertain. CDR3 size: 11 residues. V was clipped by 1 base and J by 3 bases, with 3 bases between them. Germline V gives CDR1 SQVTM, CDR2 ANQGSEA. The CDR3 loop reads CSVEGDTEAFF. CDR3 bases: TGCAGCGTTGAAGGGGACACTGAAGCTTTCTTT.

In this sample, this clonotype turned up many times. The chain links TRBV11-3 to TRBJ1-1, with TRBD1 matching 11 bases. CDR1 is SGHNT and CDR2 is YENEEA in the germline V gene. J gave up 6 bases and V 5 bases, and 8 bases lay outside the gene matches. The CDR3 totals 15 residues. CDR3 sequence reads: CASSPGGQGAAEAFF. CDR3 bases: TGTGCCAGCAGCCCAGGCGGACAGGGGGCCGCTGAAGCTTTCTTT.

The chain uses TRBV6-2 or TRBV6-3 and TRBJ2-7, with 9 bases matching TRBD1. This CDR3 contains 14 residues. Unmatched junction bases numbered 13, after V lost 4 bases and J lost 12 bases. Germline CDR1 is MNHEY and CDR2 is SVGEGT. The CDR3 DNA sequence: TGTGCCAGCAGTTCCGGGACAGGGACTCTTTCGAGGTACTTC. Translated, it gives CASSSGTGTLSRYF.

This clonotype was seen many times. The V gene is TRBV7-2, the J gene TRBJ1-2; no clear D gene. Trimming shortened V by 0 bases and J by 2 bases, and 13 bases separated the two germline ends. From germline, CDR1 is SGHTA and CDR2 FQGNSA. The CDR3 totals 16 residues. In DNA, the CDR3 is TGTGCCAGCAGCTTAGCGCCCTTAGGAGCAAACTATGGCTACACCTTC. It encodes CASSLAPLGANYGYTF.

This clonotype was observed a handful of times. This chain links TRBV2 with TRBJ2-3; 10 bases line up with TRBD2. CDR1 and CDR2 from the germline V gene are SNHLY and FYNNEI. After removal of 10 bases from V and 3 bases from J, the junction contained 7 bases not matched to a gene. The CDR3 runs to 14 residues. The CDR3 nucleotides read TGTGCCACCCGAAGCGGGGGGGCAACAGATACGCAGTATTTT. Translation: CATRSGGATDTQYF.

Comment on this clonotype: Just one base apart from a much larger clone, this may be a read error. This chain links TRBV6-1 with TRBJ2-7; 7 bases agree with TRBD2. The germline gives CDR1 MNHNS, CDR2 SASEGT. This CDR3 spans 16 amino acids. Trimming cost V 5 bases and J 6 bases; bases outside gene matches: 16. As DNA, the CDR3 is TGTGCCAGCAGTTTGGGGGGGGGGGGTAATCCCTTCGAGCAGTACTTC. This sequence encodes CASSLGGGGNPFEQYF.

This clonotype was seen a few times. The genes are TRBV20-1 and TRBJ2-7; TRBD1 matches 9 bases. CDR3 length: 14 amino acids. The ends lost 6 bases at V and 5 bases at J; junction bases unmatched: 11. Germline V gene sequence: CDR1 DFQATT, CDR2 SNEGSKA (reference sequence). CDR3 sequence reads: CSALIQGATNEQYF. The CDR3 DNA is TGCAGTGCCTTAATACAGGGGGCCACGAACGAGCAGTACTTC.

This clonotype was found many times. The rearrangement uses TRBV12-3 or TRBV12-4 and TRBJ2-2, with TRBD1 matching 10 bases. The CDR3 has 16 residues. The trim removed 4 bases at V and 5 bases at J, leaving 7 bases unmatched. The CDR3 coding sequence is TGTGCCAGCAGTTCCGTAGGGACAGGGGATACCGGGGAGCTGTTTTTT. Protein product: CASSSVGTGDTGELFF.

V and J are TRBV20-1 and TRBJ2-5, with TRBD2 matching 14 bases. Germline CDR1 and CDR2: DFQATT and SNEGSKA (reference sequence). The CDR3 has 17 residues. V lost 3 bases and J lost 5; bases outside the gene matches: 11. CDR3 sequence (DNA): TGCAGTGCTAGTACGTCTGGGGGGACTAGCGGGAGTGAGACCCAGTACTTC. Its protein product is CSASTSGGTSGSETQYF.

This clonotype was seen repeatedly, ten times or more. The J gene is TRBJ1-5, the V gene TRBV6-2 or TRBV6-3; 9 bases fit TRBD1. The germline gives CDR1 MNHEY, CDR2 SVGEGT. Trimming took 4 bases from V and 3 from J; bases not matched to a gene: 10. The CDR3 is 17 residues long. CDR3: CASSSTRQGVFNQPQHF. For the CDR3, the DNA is TGTGCCAGCAGTTCTACCCGACAGGGGGTTTTCAATCAGCCCCAGCATTTT.

This clonotype was found many times. V is TRBV7-6 and J is TRBJ2-7; D call uncertain. The CDR3 is made up of 14 amino acids. Germline V lookup: CDR1 SGHVS, CDR2 FNYEAQ. Trimming pared 0 bases from V and 5 bases from J, leaving 11 bases between. The chain's CDR3 is CASSLAAVGDEQYF. CDR3 nucleotide sequence: TGTGCCAGCAGCTTAGCGGCCGTAGGAGACGAGCAGTACTTC. Together with reference TRBV7-6 and TRBJ2-7, the CDR3 gives the full variable domain: GAGVSQSPRYKVTKRGQDVALRCDPISGHVSLYWYRQALGQGPEFLTYFNYEAQQDKSGLPNDRFSAERPEGSISTLTIQRTEQRDSAMYRCASSLAAVGDEQYFGPGTRLTVT.

The chain recombines TRBV4-3 with TRBJ1-5; D call uncertain. The V gene lost 0 bases and the J gene lost 2 bases, with 8 bases spanning the gap. The germline gives CDR1 LGHNA, CDR2 YSLEER. This CDR3 spans 15 amino acids. The CDR3 here is CASSQDTYGNQPQHF. The CDR3 nucleotides read TGCGCCAGCAGCCAAGATACTTATGGCAATCAGCCCCAGCATTTT.

This clonotype was detected many times. The chain carries TRBV7-2 and TRBJ2-1; 8 bases fit TRBD2. This CDR3 spans 15 amino acids. The V gene's germline CDR1 is SGHTA and CDR2 FQGNSA. Unmatched junction bases numbered 6, after V lost 5 bases and J lost 3 bases. This CDR3 reads CASSRSGSDYNEQFF. CDR3 coding DNA: TGTGCCAGCAGCCGAAGCGGGAGTGACTACAATGAGCAGTTCTTC.

This clonotype was counted many times. The rearrangement uses TRBV7-9 and TRBJ2-2, with TRBD1 matching over 7 bases. Per germline, CDR1 SEHNR and CDR2 FQNEAQ (reference sequence). The CDR3 is 15 residues long. Losses at the gene ends were 3 bases for V and 4 bases for J; bases not matched to a gene: 5. In DNA form, the CDR3 reads TGTGCCAGCAGCTTCCGGACAGGTTCCACCGGGGAGCTGTTTTTT. Its protein is CASSFRTGSTGELFF.

The sample holds many counts of this clonotype. The V and J genes are TRBV27 and TRBJ2-2; the match to TRBD2 covers 15 bases. Germline trimming cut 5 bases from V and 6 bases from J; bases unmatched to any gene: 4. The germline V gene has CDR1 MNHEY and CDR2 SMNVEV (reference sequence). This CDR3 has 16 residues. The CDR3 nucleotides read TGTGCCAGCAGTCCAGGACTAGCGGGAGGGTCCGGGGAGCTGTTTTTT. As protein: CASSPGLAGGSGELFF.

This clonotype was seen a handful of times. The gene calls are TRBV7-3 and TRBJ1-2; D might be TRBD1 (6 bases). This CDR3 is built from 15 residues. Trimming took 1 base from V and 4 from J, leaving 13 bases between them. CDR1 and CDR2 (germline): SGHTA, FQGTGA. Here the CDR3 reads CASSLRGRDTYGYTF. Written as DNA, the CDR3 is TGTGCCAGCAGCTTAAGGGGTCGGGACACCTATGGCTACACCTTC. Drawing the rest from reference TRBV7-3 and TRBJ1-2, the complete variable domain is GAGVSQTPSNKVTEKGKYVELRCDPISGHTALYWYRQSLGQGPEFLIYFQGTGAADDSGLPNDRFFAVRPEGSVSTLKIQRTERGDSAVYLCASSLRGRDTYGYTFGSGTRLTVV.

There are many counts of this clonotype. The genes are TRBV4-3 and TRBJ2-7; D possibly uses TRBD1 or TRBD2 (5 bases each). Germline V lookup: CDR1 LGHNA, CDR2 YSLEER. V was pared by 5 bases and J by 3 bases, with 17 bases between. This CDR3 spans 15 amino acids. The CDR3 is CASSSTENGGYEQYF. The CDR3 bases are TGCGCCAGCAGCTCAACAGAAAATGGGGGCTACGAGCAGTACTTC.

Only a few counts were recorded for this clonotype. The chain couples TRBV20-1 to TRBJ2-5; D unclear. V gave up 3 bases and J gave up 1 base, with 6 bases separating them. Germline V gene data show CDR1 as DFQATT and CDR2 as SNEGSKA (reference sequence). The CDR3 is made up of 12 amino acids. This chain's CDR3 is CSASEVQETQYF. The DNA for the CDR3 is TGCAGTGCTAGCGAGGTCCAAGAGACCCAGTACTTC.